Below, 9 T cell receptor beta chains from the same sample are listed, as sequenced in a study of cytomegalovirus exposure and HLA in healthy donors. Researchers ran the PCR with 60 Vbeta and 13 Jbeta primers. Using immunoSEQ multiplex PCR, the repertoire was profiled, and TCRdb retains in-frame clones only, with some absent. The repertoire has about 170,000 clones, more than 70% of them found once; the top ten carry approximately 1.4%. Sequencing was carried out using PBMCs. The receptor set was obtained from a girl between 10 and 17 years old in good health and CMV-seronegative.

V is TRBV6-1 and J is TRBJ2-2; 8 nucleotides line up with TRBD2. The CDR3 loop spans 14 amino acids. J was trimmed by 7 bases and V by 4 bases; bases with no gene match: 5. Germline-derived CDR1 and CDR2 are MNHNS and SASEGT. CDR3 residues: CASSAGGVHGELFF. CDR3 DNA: TGTGCCAGCAGTGCGGGGGGGGTCCACGGGGAGCTGTTTTTT.

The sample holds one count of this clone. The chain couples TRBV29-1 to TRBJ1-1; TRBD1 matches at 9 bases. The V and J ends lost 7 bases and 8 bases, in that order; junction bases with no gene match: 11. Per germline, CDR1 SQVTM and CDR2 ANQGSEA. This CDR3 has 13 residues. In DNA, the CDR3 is TGCAGCGGAGGGACAGGGCCAGCTGTGGAAGCTTTCTTT. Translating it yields CSGGTGPAVEAFF.

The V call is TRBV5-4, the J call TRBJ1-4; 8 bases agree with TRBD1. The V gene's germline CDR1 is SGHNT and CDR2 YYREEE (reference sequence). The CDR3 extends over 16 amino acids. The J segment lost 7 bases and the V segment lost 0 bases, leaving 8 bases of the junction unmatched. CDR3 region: CASSLGPGGAGEKLFF. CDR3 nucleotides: TGTGCCAGCAGCTTGGGGCCAGGGGGCGCGGGTGAAAAACTGTTTTTT.

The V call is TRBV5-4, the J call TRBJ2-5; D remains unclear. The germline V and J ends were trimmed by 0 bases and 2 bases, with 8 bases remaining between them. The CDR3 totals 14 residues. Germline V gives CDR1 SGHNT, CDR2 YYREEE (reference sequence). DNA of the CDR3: TGTGCCAGCAGCTTGGGCGTAATTCAAGAGACCCAGTACTTC. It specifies CASSLGVIQETQYF.

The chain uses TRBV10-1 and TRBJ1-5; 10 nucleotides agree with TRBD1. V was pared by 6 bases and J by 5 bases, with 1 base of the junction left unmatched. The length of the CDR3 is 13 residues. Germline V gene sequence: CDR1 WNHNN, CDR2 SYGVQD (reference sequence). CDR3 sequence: CASRTGGDQPQHF. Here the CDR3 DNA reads TGCGCCAGCAGGACAGGGGGCGATCAGCCCCAGCATTTT.

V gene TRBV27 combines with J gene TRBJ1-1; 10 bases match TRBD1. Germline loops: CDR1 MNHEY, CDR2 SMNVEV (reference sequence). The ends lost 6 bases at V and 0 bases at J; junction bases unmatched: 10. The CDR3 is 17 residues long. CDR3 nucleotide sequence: TGTGCCAGCAGGGCGGGACAGGGGAAGAGGATGAACACTGAAGCTTTCTTT. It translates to CASRAGQGKRMNTEAFF.

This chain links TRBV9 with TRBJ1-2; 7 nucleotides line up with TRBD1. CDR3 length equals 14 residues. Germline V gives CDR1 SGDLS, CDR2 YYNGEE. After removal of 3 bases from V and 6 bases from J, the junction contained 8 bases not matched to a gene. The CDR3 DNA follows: TGTGCCAGCAGCGGTGGCCGGGACAGAAATGGCTACACCTTC. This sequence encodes CASSGGRDRNGYTF.

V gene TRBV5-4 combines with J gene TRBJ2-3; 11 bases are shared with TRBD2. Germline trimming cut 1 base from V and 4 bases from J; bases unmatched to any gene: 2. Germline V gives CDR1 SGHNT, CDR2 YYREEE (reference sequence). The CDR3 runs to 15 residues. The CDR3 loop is CASSLIAGGPDTQYF. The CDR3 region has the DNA TGTGCCAGCAGCTTGATAGCGGGGGGGCCAGATACGCAGTATTTT.

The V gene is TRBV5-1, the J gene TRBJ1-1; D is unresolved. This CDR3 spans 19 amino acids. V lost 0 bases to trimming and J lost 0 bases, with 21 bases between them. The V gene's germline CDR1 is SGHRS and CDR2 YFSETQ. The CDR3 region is CASSLARQRRLPMNTEAFF. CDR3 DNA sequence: TGCGCCAGCAGCTTGGCCAGGCAGAGGAGACTACCCATGAACACTGAAGCTTTCTTT.